This T cell receptor (beta chain) stems from a study of T cells in localized non-small cell lung cancer (dated by TCRdb to about 2020). As for the study more broadly: The study analyzed T cell repertoires of 236 early-stage NSCLC patients, comparing tumors and uninvolved tumor-adjacent lungs. The mean age of the NSCLC patients was under 70 years, with 120 to 150 men and around 100 women. The cohort was made up of about 240 treatment-naive NSCLC patients whose localized lung tumors had been resected.

Germline trimming: 4 bases from V, 6 bases from J; junction bases outside gene matches: 4. The germline V gene gives CDR1 as KGHSH and CDR2 as LQKENI. Reading from cysteine to phenylalanine, the CDR3 counts 15 amino acids. CDR3 DNA is the only sequence kept; it has 45 bases, read in frame from the first base. The full study reports these points: Longer overall survival was associated with higher blood T cell density, whereas shorter survival was associated with higher adjacent-lung clonality. The highest T cell clonality was observed in uninvolved tumor-adjacent lung, where clonality exceeded that of tumor, suggesting that antigenic responses were more focused in uninvolved tumor-adjacent lung. Because multi-region tumor sequencing was not performed, intratumor heterogeneity could not be ruled out. Of the top 100 tumor clones, a median of roughly 60 were detected in paired uninvolved adjacent lung; around 27 were also among that lung's top 100. Because of the exploratory design, TCR variables were selected using unadjusted p-values without false-discovery rate correction.

At diagnosis, tumor, uninvolved tumor-adjacent lung and peripheral blood were collected and then preserved as a mix of FFPE and fresh-frozen material. The immunoSEQ Assay was used to sequence TCR beta CDR3 regions from DNA. On the study's bioinformatics: To compute T cell density, TCR beta template counts were normalized to usable DNA, which was estimated by amplifying housekeeping genes. Richness was estimated with the preseqR package, extrapolating to 400,000 templates for PBMC samples and 120,000 templates for tissue samples. Clonality was defined as one minus Pielou's evenness. Tissue-enriched TCRs were identified by differential abundance testing using productive amino-acid clonotypes, minimum total count 5 and alpha 0.1. The Jaccard Index and the Morisita Overlap Index were used to quantify repertoire overlap between compartments. GLIPH grouped TCR beta CDR3s together with public tetramer-defined viral CDR3s, and a viral motif had to include at least three viral sequences and show V-gene enrichment. Here the immuneACCESS table is served through TCRdb, limited to in-frame sequences with V and J called. Missing clones are a known gap in these copies; in checked studies unresolved V genes cover under half, and the rest lacks a known reason. Clone size and the V and J calls come from that table; the DNA yielded D and trimming. This sample comprises fewer than 15,000 clones, 28% of them detected only once. The ten largest make up roughly 6.8% of the sample.

With respect to this clone: Its antigen remains unidentified. No base quality values were provided; no much bigger clone lies one nucleotide off.

The receptor was isolated from a female donor at least 60 years old with stage I lung adenocarcinoma. Sample: lung tumor tissue, taken before any cancer treatment. The sequence joins TRBV18 to TRBJ2-3, and TRBD2 aligns with 13 junction nucleotides. The nucleotides read TGTGCCAGCTCACAGGGACTAGCGGGGTTTGATACGCAGTATTTT. Translated, this is CASSQGLAGFDTQYF.